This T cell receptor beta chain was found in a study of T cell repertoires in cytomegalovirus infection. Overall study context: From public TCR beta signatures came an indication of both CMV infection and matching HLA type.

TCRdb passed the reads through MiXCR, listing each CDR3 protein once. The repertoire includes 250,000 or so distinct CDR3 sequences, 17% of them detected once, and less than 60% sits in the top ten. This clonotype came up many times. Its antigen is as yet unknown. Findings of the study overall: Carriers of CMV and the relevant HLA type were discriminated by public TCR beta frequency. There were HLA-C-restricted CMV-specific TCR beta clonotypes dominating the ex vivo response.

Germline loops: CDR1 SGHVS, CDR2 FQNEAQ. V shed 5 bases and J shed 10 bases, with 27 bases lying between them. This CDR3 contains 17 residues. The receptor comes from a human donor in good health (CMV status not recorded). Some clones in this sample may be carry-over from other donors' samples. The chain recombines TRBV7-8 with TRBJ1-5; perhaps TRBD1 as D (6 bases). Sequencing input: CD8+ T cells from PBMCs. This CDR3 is CASSGRGGARIFHPQHF. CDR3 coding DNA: TGTGCCAGCAGCGGCAGAGGGGGGGCTAGAATCTTTCATCCCCAGCATTTT.